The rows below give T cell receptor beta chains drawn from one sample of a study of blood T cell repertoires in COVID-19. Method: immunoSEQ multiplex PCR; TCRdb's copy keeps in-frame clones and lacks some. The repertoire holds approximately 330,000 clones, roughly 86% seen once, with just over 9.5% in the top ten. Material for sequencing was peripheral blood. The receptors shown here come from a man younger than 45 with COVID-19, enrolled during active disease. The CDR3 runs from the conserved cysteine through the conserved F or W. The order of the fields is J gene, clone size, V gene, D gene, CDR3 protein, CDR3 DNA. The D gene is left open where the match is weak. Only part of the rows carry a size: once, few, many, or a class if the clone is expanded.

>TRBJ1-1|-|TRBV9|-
CASSVVSGNTEAFF
TGTGCCAGCAGCGTAGTGTCAGGGAACACTGAAGCTTTCTTT
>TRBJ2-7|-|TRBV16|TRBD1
CASSARDRASYEQYF
TGTGCCAGCAGCGCCCGGGACAGGGCCTCCTACGAGCAGTACTTC
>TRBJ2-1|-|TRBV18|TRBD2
CASSPQELAGVYNEQFF
TGTGCCAGCTCACCACAAGAACTAGCGGGAGTATACAATGAGCAGTTCTTC
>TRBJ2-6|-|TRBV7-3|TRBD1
CASSPRTGRPGGANVLTF
TGTGCCAGCAGCCCCCGGACAGGGCGCCCTGGAGGGGCCAACGTCCTGACTTTC
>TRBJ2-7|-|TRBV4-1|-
CASSHQQGSYEQYF
TGCGCCAGCAGCCACCAACAGGGCTCCTACGAGCAGTACTTC
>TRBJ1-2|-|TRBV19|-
CASSIRVSSASGYTF
TGTGCCAGTAGTATCCGCGTGAGTAGTGCGAGTGGCTACACCTTC
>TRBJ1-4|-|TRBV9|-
CASSVAPTGNEKLFF
TGTGCCAGCAGCGTAGCTCCCACCGGTAATGAAAAACTGTTTTTT
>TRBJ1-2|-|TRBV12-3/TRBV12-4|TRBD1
CASTLGQGSGYTF
TGTGCCAGCACCCTGGGACAGGGGAGCGGCTACACCTTC
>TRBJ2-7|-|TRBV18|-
CASSPDRSSAYEQYF
TGTGCCAGCTCACCAGACAGGTCATCTGCCTACGAGCAGTACTTC
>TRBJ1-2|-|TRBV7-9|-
CASNNVPGGYTF
TGTGCCAGCAATAATGTCCCGGGGGGCTACACCTTC
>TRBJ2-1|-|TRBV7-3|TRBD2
CASSLLGLAGGPNEQFF
TGTGCCAGCAGCTTATTAGGACTAGCGGGAGGGCCCAATGAGCAGTTCTTC
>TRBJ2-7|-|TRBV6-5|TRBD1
CASRKDRASSYEQYF
TGTGCCAGCAGGAAAGACAGGGCTAGCTCCTACGAGCAGTACTTC
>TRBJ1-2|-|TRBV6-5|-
CASSYSAWDTNYGYTF
TGTGCCAGCAGTTACTCGGCCTGGGACACTAACTATGGCTACACCTTC
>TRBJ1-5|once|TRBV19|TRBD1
CASTPDRAYSNQPQHF
TGTGCCAGTACTCCCGACAGGGCTTATAGCAATCAGCCCCAGCATTTT
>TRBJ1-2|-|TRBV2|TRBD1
CASGDRANYGYTF
TGTGCCAGTGGGGACAGGGCCAACTATGGCTACACCTTC
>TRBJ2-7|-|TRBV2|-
CASSGGSGPYEQYF
TGTGCCAGCAGTGGTGGTAGCGGACCCTACGAGCAGTACTTC
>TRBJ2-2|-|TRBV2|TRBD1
CASNPGQGNTGELFF
TGTGCCAGCAATCCGGGACAGGGGAACACCGGGGAGCTGTTTTTT
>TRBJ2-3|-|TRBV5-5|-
CASSLPGEFADTQYF
TGTGCCAGCAGCTTGCCGGGGGAATTCGCAGATACGCAGTATTTT